The 20 T cell receptor beta chains reported below all come from one sample, sequenced in a study of post-analysis software for immune sequencing data. Findings of the study overall: The study found TRBV5-6, TRBV5-1 and TRBV20-1 among five or six TRBV segments more frequent in patients than controls.

These receptors are not linked to any known antigen. Unique molecular identifiers were built into the TCR beta cDNA libraries. MiXCR was run by TCRdb on the PCR reads, yielding one entry per CDR3 protein. This table holds over 700,000 distinct CDR3 sequences, 25% to 30% found once. The sample was blood. These TCRs come from a girl aged 10 to 17 with multiple sclerosis.

As to this clonotype: This may stem from a read error, because a much larger clone lies one nucleotide away. The chain uses TRBV7-2 and TRBJ2-1; D remains unclear. The closer fit of TRBJ2-7 to the DNA end suggests the J call may be wrong. Germline V gene lookup returns CDR1 SGHTA and CDR2 FQGNSA. The length of the CDR3 is 12 residues. CDR3 loop: CASSLASNEQYF. The CDR3 region has the DNA TGTGCCAGCAGCTTAGCGTCCAATGAGCAGTACTTC.

The table lists this clonotype with a few counts. The chain joins TRBV3-1 to TRBJ1-2; D is unclear. The CDR3 runs 16 residues. The germline CDR1 and CDR2 sequences are LGHDT and YNNKEL (reference sequence). The V end was cut by 0 bases, the J end by 5 bases, with 16 bases between. The CDR3 here is CASSQDLYRPAYGYTF. CDR3 nucleotides: TGTGCCAGCAGCCAAGATCTTTATAGGCCAGCATATGGCTACACCTTC.

Details on this clonotype: Being one base from a much bigger clone, this may be a read error. The gene calls are TRBV29-1 and TRBJ2-4, with D maybe TRBD2 (5 bases). Germline V gene lookup returns CDR1 SQVTM and CDR2 ANQGSEA. The CDR3 runs to 13 residues. Here the CDR3 DNA reads TGCAGCCTTGAGGGCATAAGCGGCTGCGAGCGGTACTTC. Its translation is CSLEGISGCERYF.

Concerning this clonotype: Being one base from a much bigger clone, this may be a read error. V is TRBV20-1 and J is TRBJ2-7; D might be TRBD2 (5 bases). CDR3 length equals 15 residues. Germline values: CDR1 DFQATT, CDR2 SNEGSKA (reference sequence). Trimming stripped 4 bases from V and 7 bases from J, with 23 bases between. The CDR3 here is CSAKEPGRRYNEQYF. As DNA, the CDR3 is TGCAGTGCTAAGGAGCCGGGTAGGAGGTACAATGAGCAGTACTTC.

The rearrangement joins TRBV4-2 to TRBJ2-4; the match to TRBD2 covers 11 bases. The CDR3 loop spans 18 amino acids. J lost 8 bases, V lost 2 bases, and 14 bases had no gene match. Germline CDR1 LGHNA, CDR2 YNFKEQ. Here the CDR3 reads CASSQSLAGGHRVDIQYF. In nucleotides, the CDR3 is TGTGCCAGCAGCCAAAGTCTAGCGGGAGGCCACCGAGTGGACATTCAGTACTTC.

The table lists this clonotype with a few counts. The chain couples TRBV5-1 to TRBJ1-4, with 11 positions matching TRBD1. Germline loops: CDR1 SGHRS, CDR2 YFSETQ. J was trimmed by 3 bases and V by 4 bases; bases with no gene match: 11. The CDR3 spans 18 residues. The CDR3 loop is CASSRSGQGAMSNEKLFF. The CDR3 nucleotides read TGCGCCAGCAGCCGATCTGGACAGGGGGCTATGTCTAATGAAAAACTGTTTTTT.

The V gene is TRBV4-3, the J gene TRBJ2-2; D might be TRBD2 (6 bases). Looked up from germline, CDR1 is LGHNA and CDR2 is YSLEER. Deletions cut 0 bases from V and 9 bases from J, with 14 bases between. This CDR3 is 15 amino acids long. CDR3 residues: CASSQDWRGARELFF. DNA of the CDR3: TGCGCCAGCAGCCAAGATTGGAGGGGTGCTCGGGAGCTGTTTTTT.

The V and J genes are TRBV7-2 and TRBJ2-3, with 12 bases matching TRBD2. V trimming: 1 base; J trimming: 2 bases; junction bases outside the gene matches: 4. The germline CDR1 and CDR2 sequences are SGHTA and FQGNSA. The length of the CDR3 is 17 residues. The DNA for the CDR3 is TGTGCCAGCAGCTTAGTTGGGACTAGCGGGTACACAGATACGCAGTATTTT. Its translation is CASSLVGTSGYTDTQYF.

The rearrangement uses TRBV28 and TRBJ2-7, with 8 positions matching TRBD2. The germline V gene has CDR1 MDHEN and CDR2 SYDVKM. V lost 5 bases and J lost 6; bases outside the gene matches: 9. The CDR3 has 14 amino acids. The CDR3 nucleotides are TGTGCCAGCAGTCTCGGTGGACTAGCCTCCGAGCAGTACTTC. Translating it yields CASSLGGLASEQYF.

This clonotype was counted a few times. The rearrangement uses TRBV6-2 or TRBV6-3 and TRBJ2-5, with 8 bases matching TRBD1. The CDR3 has 17 residues. The germline V gene has CDR1 MNHEY and CDR2 SVGEGT. The V and J ends lost 5 bases and 4 bases, in that order; junction bases with no gene match: 15. This chain's CDR3 is CASSRIKKTGVRETQYF. In DNA, the CDR3 is TGTGCCAGCAGTCGAATTAAGAAGACAGGGGTTCGAGAGACCCAGTACTTC.

This clonotype was recorded many times. The CDR3 DNA reads as TGTGCCAGCAGCCGGACAGGCGTCTATGGCTACACCTTC. Translation gives CASSRTGVYGYTF. The gene calls are TRBV5-8 and TRBJ1-2, with 7 bases identical to TRBD1. Germline loops: CDR1 SGHTS, CDR2 YDEGEE. This CDR3 spans 13 amino acids. Trimming at V came to 4 bases and at J to 4 bases, leaving 4 bases not matched to a gene. Based on the CDR3 plus reference TRBV5-8 and TRBJ1-2, the full variable domain is EAGVTQSPTHLIKTRGQQATLRCSPISGHTSVYWYQQALGLGLQFLLWYDEGEERNRGNFPPRFSGRQFPNYSSELNVNALELEDSALYLCASSRTGVYGYTFGSGTRLTVV.

The V gene is TRBV2, the J gene TRBJ2-1, with TRBD2 matching 14 bases. This CDR3 spans 16 amino acids. Losses at the gene ends were 6 bases for V and 7 bases for J; bases not matched to a gene: 8. The germline gives CDR1 SNHLY, CDR2 FYNNEI. As DNA, the CDR3 is TGTGCCAGCAGGGGCAGGACTAGCGGGAGGAGGAATGAGCAGTTCTTC. This sequence encodes CASRGRTSGRRNEQFF.

This clonotype came up once. One junction end disagrees with the germline gene, perhaps due to a read error. The chain recombines TRBV20-1 with TRBJ2-1; D is possibly TRBD2 (5 bases). There are 16 residues in the CDR3. CDR1 is DFQATT, CDR2 SNEGSKA, per germline (reference sequence). CDR3 nucleotide sequence: TGCAGTGCTACGGGGTGGCTACCAGAAGTCTACAATGAGCAGGTCTTC. Translating gives CSATGWLPEVYNEQVF.

This clonotype showed up just a few times. V is TRBV9 and J is TRBJ2-3; 12 bases are shared with TRBD2. Germline lookup yields CDR1 SGDLS and CDR2 YYNGEE. The CDR3 length is 14 residues. V lost 3 bases to trimming and J lost 8 bases; unmatched junction nucleotides: 4. The CDR3 sequence is CASSGPTSGGTQYF. Here the CDR3 DNA reads TGTGCCAGCAGCGGACCGACTAGCGGGGGTACGCAGTATTTT.

V is TRBV18 and J is TRBJ2-1, with 7 bases that match TRBD1. Germline trimming cut 1 base from V and 6 bases from J; bases unmatched to any gene: 6. Per the germline V gene, CDR1 is KGHSH and CDR2 is LQKENI. This CDR3 spans 15 amino acids. CDR3: CASSPQGQSSNEQFF. In DNA, the CDR3 is TGTGCCAGCTCACCACAGGGACAGTCTTCCAATGAGCAGTTCTTC. Combining the CDR3 with reference TRBV18 and TRBJ2-1 gives the whole variable domain NAGVMQNPRHLVRRRGQEARLRCSPMKGHSHVYWYRQLPEEGLKFMVYLQKENIIDESGMPKERFSAEFPKEGPSILRIQQVVRGDSAAYFCASSPQGQSSNEQFFGPGTRLTVL.

J is TRBJ2-4 and V is TRBV5-6, with D tentatively TRBD2 (6 bases). Germline V gene lookup returns CDR1 SGHDT and CDR2 YYEEEE. With 0 bases removed from V and 3 bases from J, the gap between germline ends came to 7 bases. The CDR3 length is 14 residues. CDR3 loop: CASSLGRGKNIQYF. The CDR3 region has the DNA TGTGCCAGCAGCTTGGGGCGGGGCAAAAACATTCAGTACTTC.

Only a few counts were recorded for this clonotype. The chain couples TRBV28 to TRBJ1-5; D is ambiguous. V was trimmed by 11 bases and J by 0 bases, leaving 14 bases between them. Germline values: CDR1 MDHEN, CDR2 SYDVKM. CDR3 length equals 14 residues. CDR3 sequence reads: CAGGSELSNQPQHF. The CDR3 DNA follows: TGTGCCGGCGGGTCCGAACTTAGCAATCAGCCCCAGCATTTT.

This rearrangement joins TRBV5-1 to TRBJ2-1; 9 nucleotides agree with TRBD2. The CDR3 runs 17 residues. V lost 2 bases, J lost 6 bases, and 12 bases stayed unmatched. CDR1 is SGHRS, CDR2 YFSETQ, per germline. For the CDR3, the DNA is TGCGCCAGCAGCTTTAGTTCGGCGGGAGGGGTCGTCAATGAGCAGTTCTTC. Its protein product is CASSFSSAGGVVNEQFF.

The V and J genes are TRBV18 and TRBJ2-1; maybe TRBD2 (5 bases). Germline assignment: CDR1 KGHSH and CDR2 LQKENI. Trimming took 4 bases from V and 9 from J, leaving 13 bases between them. The CDR3 totals 13 residues. CDR3 region: CASSQDGKAEQFF. CDR3 DNA: TGTGCCAGCTCACAGGACGGGAAGGCTGAGCAGTTCTTC.

The chain couples TRBV6-1 to TRBJ2-1; D perhaps matches TRBD1 (7 bases). With 6 bases removed from V and 4 bases from J, the gap between germline ends came to 16 bases. This CDR3 is 15 amino acids long. CDR1 is MNHNS and CDR2 is SASEGT in the germline V gene. The CDR3 coding sequence is TGTGCCAGCAGCCAGGAGGGGACAGATTACAATGAGCAGTTCTTC. The encoded protein is CASSQEGTDYNEQFF.